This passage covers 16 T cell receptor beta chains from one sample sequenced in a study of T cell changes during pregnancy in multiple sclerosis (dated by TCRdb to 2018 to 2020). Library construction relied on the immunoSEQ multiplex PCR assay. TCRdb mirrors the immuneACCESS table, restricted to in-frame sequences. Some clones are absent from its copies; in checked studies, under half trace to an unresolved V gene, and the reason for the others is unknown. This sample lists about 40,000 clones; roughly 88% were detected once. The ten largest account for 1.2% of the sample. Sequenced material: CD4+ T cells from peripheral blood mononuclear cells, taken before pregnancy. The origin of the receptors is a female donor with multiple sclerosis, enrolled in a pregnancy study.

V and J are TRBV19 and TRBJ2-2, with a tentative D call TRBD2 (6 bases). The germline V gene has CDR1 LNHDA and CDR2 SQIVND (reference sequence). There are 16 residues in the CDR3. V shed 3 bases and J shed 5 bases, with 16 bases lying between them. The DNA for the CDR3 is TGTGCCAGTAGTATTTACCCGGGAGATTTGACCGGGGAGCTGTTTTTT. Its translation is CASSIYPGDLTGELFF.

Written as DNA, the CDR3 is TGTGCCAGCAGGCGCCTGAACACTGAAGCTTTCTTT. As protein: CASRRLNTEAFF. The rearrangement uses TRBV11-2 and TRBJ1-1; D is undetermined. The CDR3 totals 12 residues. In germline, CDR1 is SGHAT, CDR2 FQNNGV. V was cut by 6 bases and J by 0 bases, with 5 bases left in between.

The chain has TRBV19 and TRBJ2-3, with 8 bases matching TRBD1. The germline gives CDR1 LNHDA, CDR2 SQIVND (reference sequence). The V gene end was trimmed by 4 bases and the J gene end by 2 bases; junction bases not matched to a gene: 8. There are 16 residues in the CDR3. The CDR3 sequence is CASSKDRTGNTDTQYF. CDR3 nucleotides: TGTGCCAGTAGTAAAGACCGGACAGGGAACACAGATACGCAGTATTTT.

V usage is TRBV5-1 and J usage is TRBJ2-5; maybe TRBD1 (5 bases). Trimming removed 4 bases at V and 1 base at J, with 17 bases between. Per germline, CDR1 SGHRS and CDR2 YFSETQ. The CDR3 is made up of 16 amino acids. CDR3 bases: TGCGCCAGCAGCACGGGCCAGGGTGGTGGCCAAGAGACCCAGTACTTC. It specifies CASSTGQGGGQETQYF.

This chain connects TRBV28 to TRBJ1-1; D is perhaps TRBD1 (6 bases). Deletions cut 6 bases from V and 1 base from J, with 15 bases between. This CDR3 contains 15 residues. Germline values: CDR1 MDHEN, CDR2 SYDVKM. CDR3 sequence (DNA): TGTGCCAGCAGCAAAGGGGGGGCGCGGAACACTGAAGCTTTCTTT. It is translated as CASSKGGARNTEAFF.

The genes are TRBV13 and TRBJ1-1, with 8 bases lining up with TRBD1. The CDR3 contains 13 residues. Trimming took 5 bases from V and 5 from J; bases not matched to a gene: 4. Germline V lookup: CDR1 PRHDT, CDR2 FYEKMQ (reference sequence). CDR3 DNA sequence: TGTGCCAGCAGCCCATACAGGGGGACTGAAGCTTTCTTT. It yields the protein CASSPYRGTEAFF.

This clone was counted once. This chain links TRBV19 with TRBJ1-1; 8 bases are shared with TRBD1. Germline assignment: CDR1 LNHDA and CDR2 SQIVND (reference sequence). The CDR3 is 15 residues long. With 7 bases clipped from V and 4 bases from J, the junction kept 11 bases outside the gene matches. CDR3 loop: CASNRGWSSGTEAFF. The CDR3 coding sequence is TGTGCCAGTAACAGGGGGTGGTCTTCGGGCACTGAAGCTTTCTTT. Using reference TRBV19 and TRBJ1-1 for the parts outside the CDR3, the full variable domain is DGGITQSPKYLFRKEGQNVTLSCEQNLNHDAMYWYRQDPGQGLRLIYYSQIVNDFQKGDIAEGYSVSREKKESFPLTVTSAQKNPTAFYLCASNRGWSSGTEAFFGQGTRLTVV.

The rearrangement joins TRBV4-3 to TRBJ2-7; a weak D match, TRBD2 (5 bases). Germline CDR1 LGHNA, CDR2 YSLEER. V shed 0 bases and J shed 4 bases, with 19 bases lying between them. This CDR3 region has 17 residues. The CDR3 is CASSQDDAERSVYEQYF. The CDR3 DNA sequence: TGCGCCAGCAGCCAAGACGACGCGGAGCGGTCAGTTTACGAGCAGTACTTC.

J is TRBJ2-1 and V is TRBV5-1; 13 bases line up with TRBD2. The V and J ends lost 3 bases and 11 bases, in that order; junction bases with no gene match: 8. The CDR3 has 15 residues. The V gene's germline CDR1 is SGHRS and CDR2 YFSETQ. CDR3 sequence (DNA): TGCGCCAGCAGCTCCGGACTAGCGGGAGTTGGGAAGCAGTTCTTC. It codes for CASSSGLAGVGKQFF. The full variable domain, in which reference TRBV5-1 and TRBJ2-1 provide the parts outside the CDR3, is KAGVTQTPRYLIKTRGQQVTLSCSPISGHRSVSWYQQTPGQGLQFLFEYFSETQRNKGNFPGRFSGRQFSNSRSEMNVSTLELGDSALYLCASSSGLAGVGKQFFGPGTRLTVL.

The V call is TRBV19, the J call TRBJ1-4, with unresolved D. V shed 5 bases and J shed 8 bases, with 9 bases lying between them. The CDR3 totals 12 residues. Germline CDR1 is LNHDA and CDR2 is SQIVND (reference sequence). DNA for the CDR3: TGTGCCAGTAGTTTCCGGGGAGAAAAACTGTTTTTT. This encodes CASSFRGEKLFF.

The CDR3 nucleotides read TGTGCCAGCAGCGTAGATGGGACTTTCTCCTACAATGAGCAGTTCTTC. It specifies CASSVDGTFSYNEQFF. The J gene is TRBJ2-1, the V gene TRBV9, with TRBD2 as a possible D gene (6 bases). Germline V gives CDR1 SGDLS, CDR2 YYNGEE. Trimming pared 0 bases from V and 0 bases from J, leaving 10 bases between. The CDR3 is 16 amino acids. Full variable domain (remainder filled in from reference TRBV9 and TRBJ2-1): DSGVTQTPKHLITATGQRVTLRCSPRSGDLSVYWYQQSLDQGLQFLIQYYNGEERAKGNILERFSAQQFPDLHSELNLSSLELGDSALYFCASSVDGTFSYNEQFFGPGTRLTVL.

The CDR3 DNA is TGCGCCAGCAGGGGGACATTTCAAAGCAATCAGCCCCAGCATTTT. Amino acid sequence: CASRGTFQSNQPQHF. The chain couples TRBV4-1 to TRBJ1-5, with a weak D call TRBD1 (6 bases). Trimming stripped 6 bases from V and 1 base from J, with 13 bases between. The CDR3 is 15 amino acids. In germline, CDR1 is MGHRA, CDR2 YSYEKL.

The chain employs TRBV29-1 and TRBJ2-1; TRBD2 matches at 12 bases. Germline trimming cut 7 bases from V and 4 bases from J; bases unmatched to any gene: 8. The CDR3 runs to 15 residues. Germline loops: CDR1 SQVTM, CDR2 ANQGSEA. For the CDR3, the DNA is TGCAGCGCCCCGACTAGCGGGAGACGGTACAATGAGCAGTTCTTC. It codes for CSAPTSGRRYNEQFF.

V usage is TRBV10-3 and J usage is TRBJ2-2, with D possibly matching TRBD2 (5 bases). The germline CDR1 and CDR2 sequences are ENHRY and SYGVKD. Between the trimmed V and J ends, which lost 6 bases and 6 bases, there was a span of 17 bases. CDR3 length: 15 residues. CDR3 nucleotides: TGTGCCATCAGCCAACCAGACTCCGGGGCCGGGGAGCTGTTTTTT. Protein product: CAISQPDSGAGELFF.

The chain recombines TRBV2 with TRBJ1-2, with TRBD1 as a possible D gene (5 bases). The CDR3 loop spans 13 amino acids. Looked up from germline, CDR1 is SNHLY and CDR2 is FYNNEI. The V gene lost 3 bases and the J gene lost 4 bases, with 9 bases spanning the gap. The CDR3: CASSERQTYGYTF. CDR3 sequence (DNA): TGTGCCAGCAGTGAGAGACAGACCTATGGCTACACCTTC. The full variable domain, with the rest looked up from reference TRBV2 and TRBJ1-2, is EPEVTQTPSHQVTQMGQEVILRCVPISNHLYFYWYRQILGQKVEFLVSFYNNEISEKSEIFDDQFSVERPDGSNFTLKIRSTKLEDSAMYFCASSERQTYGYTFGSGTRLTVV.

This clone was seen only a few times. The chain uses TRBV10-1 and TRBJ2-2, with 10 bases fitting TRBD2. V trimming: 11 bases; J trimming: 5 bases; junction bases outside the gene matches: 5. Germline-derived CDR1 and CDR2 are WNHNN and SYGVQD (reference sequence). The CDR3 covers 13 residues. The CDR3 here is CACSTSGTGELFF. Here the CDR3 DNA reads TGCGCCTGTTCGACTAGCGGGACCGGGGAGCTGTTTTTT.